This T cell receptor beta chain was captured by sequencing in a study of T cell responses to AZD1222 COVID-19 vaccine (dated by TCRdb to the early 2020s). Regarding the research as a whole: A total of approximately 230 trial participants underwent TCR sequencing, of whom some 210 received two doses of AZD1222 and about 25 received two doses of the MenACWY control vaccine. Trial participants were enrolled by age into subgroups of 18-55, 56-69 and 70-plus years, and roughly 150, 30 and 60 TCR-sequenced participants, respectively, were included in these subgroups.

The CDR3 regions of human TCRbeta chains were analyzed by immunosequencing. The authors' pipeline ran thus. Repertoire TCRs were checked for matches against a reference library of SARS-CoV-2-specific TCRs that had been generated using the MIRA antigen-specificity platform. Breadth was defined as the fraction of unique TCRs that were SARS-CoV-2-associated. Depth was defined as the fraction of total T cells that were SARS-CoV-2-associated. Using the MIRA data, every spike-specific TCR was mapped to the spike region that the TCR reacted to and assigned to either a CD4 or a CD8 class. Log10-transformed breadth and depth values were compared by one-way ANOVA with Sidak's multiple comparisons tests. This immuneACCESS table, as held by TCRdb, lists in-frame sequences with V and J called but not all clones. Of the missing ones, under half trace to an unresolved V gene in checked studies; the others have no known cause. That table gives V, J and clone size, and the DNA gave D and trimming. The sample profile shows about 110,000 clones; approximately 91% of them were found once. About 13% of the sample is taken by the ten largest.

Broad study findings and their caveats: After two AZD1222 doses, both the breadth and the depth of spike-specific TCRs were significantly higher than at day 0 and than in MenACWY recipients. Vaccine-associated CD4 TCRs spanned the whole spike protein, with dominant responses in regions 160-218 and 743-854. Participants were mostly white British and included more females than males, and it was suggested by the authors that clonal diversity may have been underestimated. No day 14 peak-response samples were available, so repertoires were characterized only after the peak T cell response. Reportedly, close to half of the unique spike-specific TCRs recognized epitopes lying outside the regions that are mutated in the B.1.351 and B.1.1.7 variants. The 56-69-year group was small, and its depth increase did not reach significance, likely because of low power. Conclusions about previously exposed vaccinees are limited because only six or seven AZD1222 recipients were SARS-CoV-2 seropositive at baseline.

On this clone: This receptor's antigen is unknown. Per-nucleotide qualities are absent, and no much larger clonotype sits a single base away.

The CDR3 starts with the cysteine, ends with the phenylalanine, and has 16 residues. The DNA shown is the 48-base CDR3, in frame from base 1. V was cut back by 2 bases and J by 6 bases, leaving a gap of 14 bases between them. Via the germline V gene (reference sequence), CDR1 is PRHDT and CDR2 FYEKMQ. This specimen's time point label, interpreted: baseline before first vaccination. The sample's treatment or condition, from its label and the paper: meningococcal conjugate vaccine given as trial control. Vaccinee samples were obtained from the UK trials COV001 and COV002, which included a single-blind randomized controlled phase 2/3 trial of AZD1222 (ChAdOx1 nCoV-19) in healthy adults. Trial participant PBMC samples were collected at day 0 and day 28 after the second dose for TCRbeta chain sequencing.

The source material was peripheral blood, sampled on day 0 of MenACWY control vaccination. The chain couples TRBV13 to TRBJ1-6; the D gene lacks a confident call. The sequence derives from an adult in good health. The CDR3 region reads CASSLPGEGGNSPLHF. The DNA sequence is given as TGTGCCAGCAGCTTACCCGGGGAGGGCGGTAATTCACCCCTCCACTTT.